This TCR beta chain was identified during a study of T cell changes during pregnancy in multiple sclerosis. The germline V gene encodes CDR1 SQVTM and CDR2 ANQGSEA. The length of the CDR3 is 14 residues. On this clone: One end of the junction does not line up with germline, which may come from a read error.

Here immunoSEQ multiplex PCR was the method, and the copy in TCRdb shows in-frame clones only, minus some. The data show under 45,000 clones, over 75% seen once. V and J are TRBV29-1 and TRBJ2-7; perhaps TRBD2 as D (6 bases). The clonotype comes from a female donor with multiple sclerosis, enrolled in a pregnancy study. Source: CD8+ T cells from peripheral blood mononuclear cells, taken in the first trimester of pregnancy. Written as DNA, the CDR3 is TGCAGCGCCTCGGGGGACGGAATCTCCTACGGGCAGTACTTC. Translating it yields CSASGDGISYGQYF.